This TCR beta chain was observed in a study of T cell responses to AZD1222 COVID-19 vaccine. Notes on the study in general: There were mostly white British donors and more females than males, and clonal diversity was possibly underestimated. Unmutated regions of variants are reportedly targeted by nearly half of spike-specific TCRs. Baseline antibody screening turned up just a handful of seropositive AZD1222 recipients. Repertoire samples came only from after the peak T cell response.

Points on this clone: Its antigen is not known.

Clones were read by immunoSEQ multiplex PCR, and TCRdb kept only the in-frame ones, dropping some. The table lists tens of thousands of clones, roughly 93% of them singletons. The CDR3 has 13 amino acids. Germline-derived CDR1 and CDR2 are LNHDA and SQIVND (reference sequence). Trimming shortened V by 9 bases and J by 6 bases, and 15 bases separated the two germline ends. The source is an adult in good health. The chain is built from TRBV19 and TRBJ1-5; a weak D match, TRBD1 (5 bases). The sequenced sample was peripheral blood, obtained on day 0 of AZD1222 vaccination. CDR3 sequence reads: CASRQQQTQPQHF. Written as DNA, the CDR3 is TGTGCCAGCAGACAGCAGCAGACTCAGCCCCAGCATTTT.